This T cell receptor beta chain was found in a study of vaccination effects on CD4 cells after COVID-19. This clone was seen just once. Its antigen is not known. Prior to sequencing, the ViraFEST assay stimulated PBMC with viral peptide pools, which expanded the antigen-specific CD4+ T cells. Isolating CD4+ T cells followed 9 to 10 days of culture. Two-dose vaccination with either BNT162b2 or mRNA-1273 was given to the participants. Assay used: immunoSEQ multiplex PCR; TCRdb lists only in-frame clones, some missing. Of 70,000 to 85,000 clones listed, around 80% were seen once; the top ten hold approximately 1.2%. CDR3 length: 16 residues.

The sequence came from a human donor who received a COVID-19 vaccine. The rearrangement uses TRBV21-1 and TRBJ1-4; the table assigns TRBD1, which was not confirmed against the DNA. TRBV21-1 is given as a pseudogene. This sample comprised CD4+ T cells from PBMCs cultured with HCoV-229E spike peptides, obtained after COVID-19 vaccination. This CDR3 is CASSKWKTGGDEKLFF. The CDR3 DNA sequence: TGTGCCAGCAGCAAATGGAAGACAGGGGGGGATGAAAAACTGTTTTTT.